Listed here are 14 T cell receptor beta chains from one sample, sequenced in a study of CD8 T cells in Susac syndrome. RNA in amounts of about 0.5 to 1 ug was reverse transcribed with random hexamers. TCRdb reprocessed the immunoSEQ multiplex PCR reads with MiXCR, giving one entry per CDR3 protein. The sample consists of about 140,000 distinct CDR3 sequences, approximately 95% of them appearing once. Sequencing was performed on CD4+ T cells from PBMCs. Every receptor here comes from a human donor with Susac syndrome.

The chain joins TRBV15 to TRBJ1-2; D is perhaps TRBD1 (5 bases). Trimming stripped 7 bases from V and 3 bases from J, with 12 bases between. CDR3 length: 13 amino acids. The germline V gene has CDR1 LNHNV and CDR2 YYDKDF (reference sequence). CDR3 residues: CATKKDKDYGYTF. CDR3 sequence (DNA): TGTGCCACCAAGAAGGACAAAGACTATGGCTACACCTTC. Looking up the rest from reference TRBV15 and TRBJ1-2 gives the full variable domain: DAMVIQNPRYQVTQFGKPVTLSCSQTLNHNVMYWYQQKSSQAPKLLFHYYDKDFNNEADTPDNFQSRRPNTSFCFLDIRSPGLGDTAMYLCATKKDKDYGYTFGSGTRLTVV.

This clonotype occurred once. The chain has TRBV12-5 and TRBJ2-5; D remains ambiguous. In germline, CDR1 is LGHNT, CDR2 FRNRAP. This CDR3 contains 13 residues. Trimming removed 1 base from V and 5 bases from J, with 8 bases in between. The CDR3: CASGLGLGETQYF. For the CDR3, the DNA is TGTGCTAGTGGTTTGGGGTTGGGGGAGACCCAGTACTTC.

This clonotype is a singleton in its sample. This chain joins TRBV3-1 and TRBJ2-2; 8 nucleotides line up with TRBD2. Germline V CDR1 and CDR2: LGHDT, YNNKEL (reference sequence). The ends lost 1 base at V and 6 bases at J; junction bases unmatched: 1. CDR3 size: 14 residues. The CDR3, as DNA: TGTGCCAGCAGCCAAGCGGGAGGGCCCGGGGAGCTGTTTTTT. Translation: CASSQAGGPGELFF.

This clonotype was observed once. V and J are TRBV15 and TRBJ2-3; 8 bases map to TRBD2. Trimming took 5 bases from V and 0 from J; bases not matched to a gene: 1. The germline gives CDR1 LNHNV, CDR2 YYDKDF (reference sequence). The CDR3 consists of 14 residues. The CDR3 sequence: CATSERGSTDTQYF. The CDR3 DNA is TGTGCCACCAGCGAGCGGGGGAGCACAGATACGCAGTATTTT. The whole variable domain, filled in from reference TRBV15 and TRBJ2-3, reads DAMVIQNPRYQVTQFGKPVTLSCSQTLNHNVMYWYQQKSSQAPKLLFHYYDKDFNNEADTPDNFQSRRPNTSFCFLDIRSPGLGDTAMYLCATSERGSTDTQYFGPGTRLTVL.

The chain couples TRBV24-1 to TRBJ2-1; TRBD1 matches at 9 bases. The trim removed 4 bases at V and 9 bases at J, leaving 12 bases unmatched. Per germline, CDR1 KGHDR and CDR2 SFDVKD. The CDR3 contains 16 residues. The CDR3 is CATSDDGTGLVGEQFF. The CDR3 bases are TGTGCCACCAGTGACGACGGGACAGGGTTAGTGGGTGAGCAGTTCTTC.

The chain uses TRBV20-1 and TRBJ2-4; tentative D call: TRBD2 (5 bases). From germline, CDR1 is DFQATT and CDR2 SNEGSKA (reference sequence). With 5 bases removed from V and 0 bases from J, the gap between germline ends came to 11 bases. The CDR3 totals 14 residues. The CDR3 loop reads CSAEGGLAKNIQYF. In nucleotides, the CDR3 is TGCAGTGCTGAAGGCGGACTAGCCAAAAACATTCAGTACTTC.

This clonotype was counted once. V usage is TRBV23-1 and J usage is TRBJ1-5; D unclear. TRBV23-1 is reported as an ORF; its role is uncertain. This CDR3 is 14 amino acids long. Between the trimmed V and J ends, which lost 3 bases and 4 bases, there was a span of 10 bases. The CDR3: CASSHDLLNQPQHF. The CDR3 nucleotides read TGCGCCAGCAGTCACGATCTCCTAAATCAGCCCCAGCATTTT.

This chain joins TRBV29-1 and TRBJ1-1; weak D call: TRBD1 (5 bases). Germline CDR1 reads SQVTM; CDR2 reads ANQGSEA. The CDR3 is made up of 12 amino acids. V dropped 6 bases and J dropped 5 bases, with 13 bases sitting between them. CDR3 bases: TGCAGCGTACAGGTGGGTGAAACTGAAGCTTTCTTT. It yields the protein CSVQVGETEAFF.

This chain connects TRBV20-1 to TRBJ2-7, with 7 bases fitting TRBD1. The CDR3 contains 13 residues. V dropped 5 bases and J dropped 2; count of bases not matched to a gene: 6. Germline-derived CDR1 and CDR2 are DFQATT and SNEGSKA (reference sequence). In DNA, the CDR3 is TGCAGTGCTTTCGACAGGGAGCCCTACGAGCAGTACTTC. This codes for CSAFDREPYEQYF.

The J gene is TRBJ1-6, the V gene TRBV12-3 or TRBV12-4; D not resolved. The CDR3 runs 14 residues. Between the trimmed V and J ends, which lost 2 bases and 8 bases, there was a span of 10 bases. CDR3 sequence: CASSLNPTYSPLHF. The CDR3 DNA sequence: TGTGCCAGCAGTTTAAATCCAACTTATTCACCCCTCCACTTT.

The CDR3 DNA is TGTGCCTCCAACCAGCAAGCCATCTCCTACAATGAGCAGTTCTTC. The encoded protein is CASNQQAISYNEQFF. The rearrangement uses TRBV10-3 and TRBJ2-1; unclear D gene. The CDR3 has 15 amino acids. CDR1 is ENHRY and CDR2 is SYGVKD in the germline V gene. V shed 11 bases and J shed 0 bases, with 17 bases lying between them.

The rearrangement joins TRBV30 to TRBJ2-5, with D uncertain. Germline lookup yields CDR1 GTSNPN and CDR2 SVGIG (reference sequence). This CDR3 has 13 residues. The ends were cut back, 1 base at V and 2 bases at J, with 8 bases in the middle. Written as DNA, the CDR3 is TGTGCCTGGAGTGCCCGGGCACAAGAGACCCAGTACTTC. Its translation is CAWSARAQETQYF.

The chain carries TRBV6-1 and TRBJ1-6; 10 bases are shared with TRBD1. Germline V gives CDR1 MNHNS, CDR2 SASEGT. J gave up 1 base and V 5 bases, and 2 bases lay outside the gene matches. The length of the CDR3 is 16 residues. The CDR3 reads CASSPGQGSYNSPLHF. CDR3 sequence (DNA): TGTGCCAGCAGTCCGGGACAGGGGTCCTATAATTCACCCCTCCACTTT.

The chain employs TRBV7-9 and TRBJ2-3; D remains ambiguous. The CDR3 loop spans 15 amino acids. Germline CDR1 reads SEHNR; CDR2 reads FQNEAQ (reference sequence). The V end was cut by 4 bases, the J end by 0 bases, with 11 bases between. CDR3 nucleotides: TGTGCCAGCAGCTATGAAGTGCCTAGCACAGATACGCAGTATTTT. It encodes CASSYEVPSTDTQYF.